Sequencing of this TCR beta chain was carried out in a study of blood T cell repertoires in COVID-19 (dated by TCRdb to the early 2020s). Looking at the study overall: Samples from collaborators originated in the United States, Italy and Spain and spanned both the acute and convalescent phases of COVID-19. Where HLA class I and class II types were available, the types were taken from metadata supplied by the sample provider, not from assay-based typing. The material from the prospective study consisted of cDNA or gDNA derived from T cells, B-cell-depleted T cells, or PBMCs. Deeply sampled blood TCRbeta repertoires from subjects exposed to, actively infected with, or recovered from COVID-19 were included in the dataset. The samples were drawn from two sources: the first 160 participants of the ongoing ImmuneRACE study, and 1,200 or so subjects contributed by 6 global collaborators. The repertoires were released in a freely available public database intended as a resource for research on the immune response to SARS-CoV-2. The sample metadata nearly always contained a de-identified subject ID, COVID-19 status, age in years and sex.

Findings and caveats that apply to the study as a whole: Clinical and demographic metadata were provided uncurated, with the amount varying by source and participant.

TCRbeta CDR3 regions were amplified from genomic DNA by means of the immunoSEQ Assay, a bias-controlled multiplex PCR. Per the authors' processing: The number of nucleated cells in each sample was estimated by amplification of reference gene primers within the assay. Sequence reads were collapsed and filtered to measure the absolute abundance of every unique TCRbeta CDR3 rearrangement. For each sample, productive Simpson clonality was calculated as the square root of Simpson's diversity index across productive rearrangements. TCRdb carries this immuneACCESS record with in-frame sequences only. Its versions omit some clonotypes, under half of them owing to an unresolved V gene in the studies checked, with the rest unexplained. V and J calls and clone size follow that table, whereas D and trimming were derived from the DNA. The sample table lists roughly 150,000 clones, more than 85% of them with a count of one. The ten largest clonotypes hold less than 2% of the sample.

From its cysteine to its phenylalanine, the CDR3 spans 18 amino acids. Only CDR3 DNA is held: 54 bases, read in frame from base 1. The germline V gene (reference sequence) gives CDR1 as MNHEY and CDR2 as SMNVEV. The germline V end is reduced by 5 bases and the J end by 4 bases; junction bases left unmatched: 10. One collaborating source in Seattle enrolled patients while the patients were actively infected and followed the patients over time throughout the course of disease. The collaborating institutions used their own protocols to collect whole blood in K2EDTA tubes. Collaborator samples were shipped for TCRbeta analysis as frozen whole blood, isolated PBMCs, or DNA extracted from either sample type. Of note for this clone: Its antigen target is currently unknown. No much larger clonotype is one base removed from it; base qualities were not supplied.

In this chain, TRBV27 is recombined with TRBJ2-2; TRBD2 aligns with 13 central bases. The sequence was obtained from a woman aged 55-75 years with COVID-19, enrolled during active disease. Sequencing was carried out using peripheral blood. The DNA sequence is as follows: TGTGCCAGCAGTCTTCGACTAGCGGGGGGCCCCTTCACCGGGGAGCTGTTTTTT. This encodes CASSLRLAGGPFTGELFF.